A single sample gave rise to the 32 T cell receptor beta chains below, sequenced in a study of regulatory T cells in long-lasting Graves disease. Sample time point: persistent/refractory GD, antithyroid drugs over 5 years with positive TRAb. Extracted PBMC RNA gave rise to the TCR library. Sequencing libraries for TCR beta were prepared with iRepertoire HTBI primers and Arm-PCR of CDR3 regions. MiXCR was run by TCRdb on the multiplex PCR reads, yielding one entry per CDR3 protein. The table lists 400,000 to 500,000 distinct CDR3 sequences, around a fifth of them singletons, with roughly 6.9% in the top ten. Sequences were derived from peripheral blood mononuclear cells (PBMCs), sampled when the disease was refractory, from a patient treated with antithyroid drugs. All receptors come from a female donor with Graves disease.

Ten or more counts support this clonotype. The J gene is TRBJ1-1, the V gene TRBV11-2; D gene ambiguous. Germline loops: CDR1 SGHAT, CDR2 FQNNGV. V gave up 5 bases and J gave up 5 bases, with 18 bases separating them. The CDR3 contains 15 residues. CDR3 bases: TGTGCCAGCAGCCCATCGCGCTCCCGGTGGACTGAAGCTTTCTTT. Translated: CASSPSRSRWTEAFF.

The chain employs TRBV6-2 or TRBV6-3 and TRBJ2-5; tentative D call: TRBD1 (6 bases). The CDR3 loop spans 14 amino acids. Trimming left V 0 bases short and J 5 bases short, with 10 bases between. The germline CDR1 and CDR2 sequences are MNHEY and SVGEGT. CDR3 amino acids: CASSYSGGVETQYF. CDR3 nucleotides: TGTGCCAGCAGTTACTCAGGGGGAGTCGAGACCCAGTACTTC.

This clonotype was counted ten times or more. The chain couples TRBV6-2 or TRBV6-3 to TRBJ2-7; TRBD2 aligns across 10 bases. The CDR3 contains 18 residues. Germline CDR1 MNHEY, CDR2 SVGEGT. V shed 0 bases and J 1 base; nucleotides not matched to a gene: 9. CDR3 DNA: TGTGCCAGCAGTTACTCTTTCCTAGCGGGAGAGGGGTCCTACGAGCAGTACTTC. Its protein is CASSYSFLAGEGSYEQYF.

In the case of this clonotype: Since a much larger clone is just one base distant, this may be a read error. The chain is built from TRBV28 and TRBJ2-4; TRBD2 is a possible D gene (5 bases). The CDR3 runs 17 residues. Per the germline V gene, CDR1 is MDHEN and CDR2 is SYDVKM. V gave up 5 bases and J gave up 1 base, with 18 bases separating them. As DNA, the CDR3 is TGTGCCAGCAGTCCCCGCGGGCTCACCGCCGCCAAAAACATTCAGTACTTC. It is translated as CASSPRGLTAAKNIQYF.

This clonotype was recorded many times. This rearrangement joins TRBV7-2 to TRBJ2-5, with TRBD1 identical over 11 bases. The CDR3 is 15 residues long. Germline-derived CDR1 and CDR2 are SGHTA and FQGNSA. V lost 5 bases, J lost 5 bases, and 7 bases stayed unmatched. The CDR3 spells CASSTSGQGEETQYF. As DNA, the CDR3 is TGTGCCAGCAGCACTTCGGGACAGGGGGAGGAGACCCAGTACTTC.

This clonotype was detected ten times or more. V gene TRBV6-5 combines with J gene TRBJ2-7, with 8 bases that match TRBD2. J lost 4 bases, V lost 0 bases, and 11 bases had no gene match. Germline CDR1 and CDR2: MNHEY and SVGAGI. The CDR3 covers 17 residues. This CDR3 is CASSYSGSGERHYEQYF. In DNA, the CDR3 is TGTGCCAGCAGTTACTCAGGTAGCGGGGAGAGACATTACGAGCAGTACTTC.

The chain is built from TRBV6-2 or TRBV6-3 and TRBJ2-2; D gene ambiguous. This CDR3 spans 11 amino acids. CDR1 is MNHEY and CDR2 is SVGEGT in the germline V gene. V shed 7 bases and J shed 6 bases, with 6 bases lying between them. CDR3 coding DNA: TGTGCCAGCAAGGCGCCCGGGGAGCTGTTTTTT. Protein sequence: CASKAPGELFF.

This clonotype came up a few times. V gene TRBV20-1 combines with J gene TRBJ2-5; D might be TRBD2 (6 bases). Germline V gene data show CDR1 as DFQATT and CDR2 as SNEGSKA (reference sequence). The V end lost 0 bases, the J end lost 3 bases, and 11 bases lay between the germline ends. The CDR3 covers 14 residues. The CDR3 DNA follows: TGCAGTGCTAGAGATAGACTAGAGGAAGAGACCCAGTACTTC. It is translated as CSARDRLEEETQYF.

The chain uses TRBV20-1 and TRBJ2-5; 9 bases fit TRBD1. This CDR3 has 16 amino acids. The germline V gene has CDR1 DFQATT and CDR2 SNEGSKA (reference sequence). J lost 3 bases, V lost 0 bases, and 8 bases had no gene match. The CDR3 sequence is CSARDVYRDREETQYF. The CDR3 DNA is TGCAGTGCTAGAGACGTCTACCGGGACAGGGAAGAGACCCAGTACTTC.

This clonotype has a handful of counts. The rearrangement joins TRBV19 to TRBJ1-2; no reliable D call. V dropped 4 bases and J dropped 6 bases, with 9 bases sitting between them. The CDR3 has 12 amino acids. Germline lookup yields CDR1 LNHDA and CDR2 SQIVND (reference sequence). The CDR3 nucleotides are TGTGCCAGTAGTAGATGGCAGGATGGCTACACCTTC. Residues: CASSRWQDGYTF.

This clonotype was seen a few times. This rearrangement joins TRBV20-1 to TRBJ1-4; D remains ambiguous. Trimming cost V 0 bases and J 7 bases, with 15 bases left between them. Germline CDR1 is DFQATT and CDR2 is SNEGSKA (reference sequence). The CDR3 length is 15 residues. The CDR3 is CSARDSTSILEKLFF. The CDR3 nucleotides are TGCAGTGCTAGAGATAGCACGAGTATTCTTGAAAAACTGTTTTTT.

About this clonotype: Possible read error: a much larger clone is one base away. CDR3 sequence: CASSRDRAEAFF. In DNA, the CDR3 is TGTGCCAGCAGCCGGGACAGGGCTGAAGCTTTCTTT. This chain links TRBV12-3 or TRBV12-4 with TRBJ1-1; TRBD1 matches 9 bases. V lost 6 bases to trimming and J lost 6 bases; unmatched junction nucleotides: 2. The CDR3 sequence is 12 residues long.

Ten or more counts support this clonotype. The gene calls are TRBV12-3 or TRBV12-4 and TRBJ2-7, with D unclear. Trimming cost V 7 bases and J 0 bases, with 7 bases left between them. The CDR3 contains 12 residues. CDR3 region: CASTWGSYEQYF. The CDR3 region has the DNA TGTGCCAGCACCTGGGGCTCCTACGAGCAGTACTTC.

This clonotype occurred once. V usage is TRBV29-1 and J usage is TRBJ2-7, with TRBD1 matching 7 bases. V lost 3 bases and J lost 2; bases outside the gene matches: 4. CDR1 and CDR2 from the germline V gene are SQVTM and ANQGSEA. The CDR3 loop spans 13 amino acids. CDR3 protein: CSVDGTETYEQYF. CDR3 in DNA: TGCAGCGTTGACGGGACAGAGACCTACGAGCAGTACTTC.

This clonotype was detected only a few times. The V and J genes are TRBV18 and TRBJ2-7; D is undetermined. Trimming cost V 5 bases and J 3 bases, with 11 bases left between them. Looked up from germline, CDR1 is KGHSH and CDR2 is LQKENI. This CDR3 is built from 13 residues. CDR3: CASSWSEIYEQYF. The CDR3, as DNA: TGTGCCAGCTCATGGTCAGAAATCTACGAGCAGTACTTC.

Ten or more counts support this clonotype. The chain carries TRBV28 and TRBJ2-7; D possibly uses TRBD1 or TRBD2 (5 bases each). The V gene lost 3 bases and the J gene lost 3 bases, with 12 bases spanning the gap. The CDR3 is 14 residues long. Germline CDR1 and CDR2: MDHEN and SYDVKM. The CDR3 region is CASSLGRKNYEQYF. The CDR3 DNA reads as TGTGCCAGCAGTTTGGGACGGAAAAACTACGAGCAGTACTTC.

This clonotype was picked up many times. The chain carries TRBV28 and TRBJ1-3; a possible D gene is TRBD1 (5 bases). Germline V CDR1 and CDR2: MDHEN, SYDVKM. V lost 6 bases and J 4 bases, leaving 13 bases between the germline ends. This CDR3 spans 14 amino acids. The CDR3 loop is CASRGDGKGNTIYF. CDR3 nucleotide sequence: TGTGCCAGCAGGGGGGACGGGAAGGGAAACACCATATATTTT.

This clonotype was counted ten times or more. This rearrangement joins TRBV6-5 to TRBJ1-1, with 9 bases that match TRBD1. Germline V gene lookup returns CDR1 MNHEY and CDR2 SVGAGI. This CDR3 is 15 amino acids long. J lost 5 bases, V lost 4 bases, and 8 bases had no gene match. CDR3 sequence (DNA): TGTGCCAGCAGTTCCGCCACAGGGGGCCGAACTGAAGCTTTCTTT. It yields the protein CASSSATGGRTEAFF.

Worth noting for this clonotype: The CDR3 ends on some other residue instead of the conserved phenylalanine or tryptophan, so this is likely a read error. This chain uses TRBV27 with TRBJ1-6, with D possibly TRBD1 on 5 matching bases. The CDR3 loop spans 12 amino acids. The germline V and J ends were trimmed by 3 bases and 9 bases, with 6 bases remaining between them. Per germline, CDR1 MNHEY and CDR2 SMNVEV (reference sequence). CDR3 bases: TGTGCCAGCAGTTTCCAGGGTTCACCCCTCCACCTT. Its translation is CASSFQGSPLHL.

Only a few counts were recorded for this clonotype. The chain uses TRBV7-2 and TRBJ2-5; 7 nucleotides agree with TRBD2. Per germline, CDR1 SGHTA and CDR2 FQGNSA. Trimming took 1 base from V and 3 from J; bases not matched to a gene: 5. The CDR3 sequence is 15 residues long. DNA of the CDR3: TGTGCCAGCAGCTTAGTGGGGACTACTAAAGAGACCCAGTACTTC. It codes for CASSLVGTTKETQYF.

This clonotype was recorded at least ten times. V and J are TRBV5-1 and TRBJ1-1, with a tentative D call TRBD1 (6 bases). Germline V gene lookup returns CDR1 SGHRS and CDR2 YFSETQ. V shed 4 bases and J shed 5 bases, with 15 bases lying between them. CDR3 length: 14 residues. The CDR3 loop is CASSPPERGTEAFF. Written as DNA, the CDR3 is TGCGCCAGCAGCCCGCCAGAGAGGGGGACTGAAGCTTTCTTT.

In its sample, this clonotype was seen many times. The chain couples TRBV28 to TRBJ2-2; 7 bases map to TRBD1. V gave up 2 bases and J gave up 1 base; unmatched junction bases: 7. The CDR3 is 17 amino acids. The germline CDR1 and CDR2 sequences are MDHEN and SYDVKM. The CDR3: CASSLAGTDQNTGELFF. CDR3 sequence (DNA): TGTGCCAGCAGTTTAGCCGGGACAGATCAGAACACCGGGGAGCTGTTTTTT.

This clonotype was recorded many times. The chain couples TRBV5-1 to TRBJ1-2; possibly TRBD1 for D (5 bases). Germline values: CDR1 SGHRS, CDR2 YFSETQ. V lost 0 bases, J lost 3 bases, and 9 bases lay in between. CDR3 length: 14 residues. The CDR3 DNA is TGCGCCAGCAGCTTGGAGGAAGGGGACTATGGCTACACCTTC. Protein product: CASSLEEGDYGYTF. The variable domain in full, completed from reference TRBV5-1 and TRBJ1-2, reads KAGVTQTPRYLIKTRGQQVTLSCSPISGHRSVSWYQQTPGQGLQFLFEYFSETQRNKGNFPGRFSGRQFSNSRSEMNVSTLELGDSALYLCASSLEEGDYGYTFGSGTRLTVV.

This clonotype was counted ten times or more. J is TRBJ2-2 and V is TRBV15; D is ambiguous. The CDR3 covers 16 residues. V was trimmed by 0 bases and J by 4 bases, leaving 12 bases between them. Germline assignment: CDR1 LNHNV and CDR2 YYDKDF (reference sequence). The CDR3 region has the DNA TGTGCCACCAGCAGAGATCGGCAGGCGACCACCGGGGAGCTGTTTTTT. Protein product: CATSRDRQATTGELFF.

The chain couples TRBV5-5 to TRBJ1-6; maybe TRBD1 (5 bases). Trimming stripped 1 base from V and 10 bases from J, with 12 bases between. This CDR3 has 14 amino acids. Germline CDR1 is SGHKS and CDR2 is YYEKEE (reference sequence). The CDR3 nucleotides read TGTGCCAGCAGCTTGTTGGCAGGGACCTCACCCCTCCACTTT. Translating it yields CASSLLAGTSPLHF.

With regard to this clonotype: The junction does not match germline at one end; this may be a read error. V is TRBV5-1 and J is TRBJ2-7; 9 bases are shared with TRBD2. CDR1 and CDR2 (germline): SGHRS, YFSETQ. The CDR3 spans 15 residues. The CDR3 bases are TGCGCCAGCAGCTTGGGACTAGCGGAAGGATACGGGCAGTACTTC. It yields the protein CASSLGLAEGYGQYF.

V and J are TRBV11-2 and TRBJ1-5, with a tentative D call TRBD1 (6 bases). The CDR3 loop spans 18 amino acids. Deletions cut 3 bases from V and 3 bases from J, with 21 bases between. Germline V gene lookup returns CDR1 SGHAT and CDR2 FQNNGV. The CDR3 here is CASSFGTWGRGNNQPQHF. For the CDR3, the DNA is TGTGCCAGCAGCTTTGGGACCTGGGGCAGGGGCAACAATCAGCCCCAGCATTTT.

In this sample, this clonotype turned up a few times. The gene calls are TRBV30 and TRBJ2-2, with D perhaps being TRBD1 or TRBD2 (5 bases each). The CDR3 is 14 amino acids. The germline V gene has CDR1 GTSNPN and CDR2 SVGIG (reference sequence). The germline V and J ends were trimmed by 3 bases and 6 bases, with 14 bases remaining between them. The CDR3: CAWSGVQVSGELFF. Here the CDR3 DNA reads TGTGCCTGGAGCGGGGTACAGGTTTCCGGGGAGCTGTTTTTT.

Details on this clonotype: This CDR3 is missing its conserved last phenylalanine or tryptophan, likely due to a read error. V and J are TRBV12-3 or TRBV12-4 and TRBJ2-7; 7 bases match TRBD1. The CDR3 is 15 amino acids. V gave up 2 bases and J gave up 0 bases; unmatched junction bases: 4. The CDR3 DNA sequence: TGTGCCAGCAGTTTAAGGGACAGTCCCTCCTACGAGCAGTACCTC. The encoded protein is CASSLRDSPSYEQYL.

CDR3 DNA sequence: TGTGCCAGCAGTTTGCGTCAGGGCAGCGATGAGACCCAGTACTTC. Protein product: CASSLRQGSDETQYF. The rearrangement joins TRBV12-3 or TRBV12-4 to TRBJ2-5, with D tentatively TRBD1 (5 bases). V was pared by 3 bases and J by 5 bases, with 16 bases between. The CDR3 runs to 15 residues.

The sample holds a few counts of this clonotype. The CDR3 sequence: CASSFQGGDQETQYF. The CDR3 region has the DNA TGTGCCAGCAGTTTTCAGGGCGGGGACCAAGAGACCCAGTACTTC. The V call is TRBV12-3 or TRBV12-4, the J call TRBJ2-5; possible D gene TRBD2, 6 bases. The CDR3 runs to 15 residues. Trimming took off 3 bases at V and 0 bases at J, with 11 bases between the two ends.

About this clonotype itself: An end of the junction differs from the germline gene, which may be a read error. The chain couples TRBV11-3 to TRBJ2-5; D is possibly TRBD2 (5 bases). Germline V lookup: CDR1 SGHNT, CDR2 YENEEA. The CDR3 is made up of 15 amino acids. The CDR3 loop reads CASGLGSSGQETQYF. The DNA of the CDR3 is TGTGCCAGCGGCTTAGGCTCCAGCGGCCAAGAGACCCAGTACTTC.